Listed below are T cell receptor beta chains from one sample, sequenced in a study of cytomegalovirus exposure and HLA in healthy donors. Measured with immunoSEQ multiplex PCR; TCRdb has only the in-frame clones, and not every one. The data show tens of thousands of clones, with roughly 95% seen just once and roughly 3.3% held by the top ten. Sample: PBMCs. Receptors were obtained from a woman aged 18 to 35 in good health and CMV-seropositive. Each CDR3 is given with its conserved first and last residue. D genes are given only for firm matches. Clone sizes are given selectively: once, few, many, or a class where the clone is expanded.

D,J,size,V,DNA,CDR3
TRBD1,TRBJ1-5,-,TRBV28,TGTGCCAGCGGACAGGCTCTCCGGCTGATGAGTCAGCCCCAGCATTTT,CASGQALRLMSQPQHF
-,TRBJ1-4,-,TRBV18,TGTGCCAGCTCACGTGAAGAGTTTGAAAAACTGTTTTTT,CASSREEFEKLFF
TRBD1,TRBJ1-2,-,TRBV7-9,TGTGCCAGCAGCACCCAGGGACAGTTGATTGGCTACACCTTC,CASSTQGQLIGYTF
-,TRBJ1-1,once,TRBV2,TGTGCCAGCAGTTGGGCTTGGGACACCCCGAACACTGAAGCTTTCTTT,CASSWAWDTPNTEAFF
-,TRBJ1-2,-,TRBV29-1,TGCAGCGTTTCCTCCGGGACAAGTTATGGCTACACCTTC,CSVSSGTSYGYTF
-,TRBJ2-2,once,TRBV29-1,TGCAGCGTAGCCCCACAGACAGGCACCGGGGAGCTGTTTTTT,CSVAPQTGTGELFF
-,TRBJ2-1,-,TRBV29-1,TGCAGCCCAATGACCCTCGGGAATGAGCAGTTCTTC,CSPMTLGNEQFF
TRBD2,TRBJ2-7,-,TRBV7-9,TGTGCCAGCAGCCTTAGCGGGAGGGCCTACGAGCAGTACTTC,CASSLSGRAYEQYF
-,TRBJ2-7,once,TRBV28,TGTGCCAGCAGTTTATGGTCAGGTCTGGACGAGCAGTACTTC,CASSLWSGLDEQYF
-,TRBJ2-3,-,TRBV5-5,TGTGCCAGCAGCGGGGGGGCAGGGTTAGGTGGAGATACGCAGTATTTT,CASSGGAGLGGDTQYF
-,TRBJ2-2,-,TRBV2,TGTGCCAGCAGTGGGGTTTCGGGAATAGCTCTCCAGGCCGGGGAGCTGTTTTTT,CASSGVSGIALQAGELFF
TRBD2,TRBJ2-7,once,TRBV18,TGTGCCAGCTCACCACTGGCGGGAGAGGTCTCCGAGCAGTACTTC,CASSPLAGEVSEQYF
-,TRBJ2-3,once,TRBV2,TGTGCCAGCATTGGGGGGTATAGCACAGATACGCAGTATTTT,CASIGGYSTDTQYF
-,TRBJ1-5,-,TRBV4-1,TGCGCCAGCAGCCCGGAGATTGGAGGGAAGAACCAGCCCCAGCATTTT,CASSPEIGGKNQPQHF
TRBD1,TRBJ2-1,-,TRBV5-1,TGCGCCAGCAGCCCGACACCCCCGGGACAGGAGTACAATGAGCAGTTCTTC,CASSPTPPGQEYNEQFF
-,TRBJ2-3,-,TRBV27,TGTGCCAGCAGTTTATCAGGGGATGGAACAGATACGCAGTATTTT,CASSLSGDGTDTQYF
TRBD1,TRBJ1-2,once,TRBV5-5,TGTGCCAGCAGCTCCCCCGGGACAGCCTATGGCTACACCTTC,CASSSPGTAYGYTF
TRBD2,TRBJ2-1,-,TRBV2,TGTGCCAGCAGTCAGACTAGCGGCTCCTACAATGAGCAGTTCTTC,CASSQTSGSYNEQFF
-,TRBJ2-1,-,TRBV19,TGTGCCAGTAGTATAGGGAGGGCGCTCTCCTACAATGAGCAGTTCTTC,CASSIGRALSYNEQFF
-,TRBJ2-7,-,TRBV5-5,TGTGCCAGCAGCTTGACGGAGATGCCCTACGAGCAGTACTTC,CASSLTEMPYEQYF
-,TRBJ2-5,-,TRBV13,TGTGCCAGCAGCTTCCCTTCGACAGGTCAAGAGACCCAGTACTTC,CASSFPSTGQETQYF
TRBD1,TRBJ2-3,-,TRBV19,TGTGCCACGAGAACAGGGGAACGGAGAGATACGCAGTATTTT,CATRTGERRDTQYF
TRBD1,TRBJ2-7,-,TRBV6-1,TGTGCCAGCAGTGAAGCTGGACAGGGACGAGAGCAGTACTTC,CASSEAGQGREQYF
-,TRBJ2-7,-,TRBV30,TGTGCCTGGAGTGTACTCGGGGAGCAGTACTTC,CAWSVLGEQYF
-,TRBJ2-7,-,TRBV7-2,TGTGCCAGCAGCTTAGATGGGCAGATGCACGAGCAGTACTTC,CASSLDGQMHEQYF
TRBD2,TRBJ2-7,-,TRBV5-4,TGTGCCAGCAGCTTGCTAGCGGGAGACCCCGAGCAGTACTTC,CASSLLAGDPEQYF
TRBD1,TRBJ2-7,-,TRBV6-1,TGTGCCAGCAGTGAGGCCGGGACAGGGAGTCCCTACGAGCAGTACTTC,CASSEAGTGSPYEQYF
-,TRBJ2-5,-,TRBV30,TGTGCCTGGAGGGAAGGGAGTTGGGAGACCCAGTACTTC,CAWREGSWETQYF
-,TRBJ1-5,-,TRBV30,TGTGCCTGGAGTGTTTCCAGGGGCCTCTATAGCAATCAGCCCCAGCATTTT,CAWSVSRGLYSNQPQHF
-,TRBJ1-1,-,TRBV25-1,TGTGCCAGCAGTGAGGTAGGGGGCACTGAAGCTTTCTTT,CASSEVGGTEAFF
-,TRBJ1-5,-,TRBV6-1,TGTGCCAGCAGTGAAGTCGGGGGGGCCGGCAATCAGCCCCAGCATTTT,CASSEVGGAGNQPQHF
-,TRBJ1-4,-,TRBV11-2,TGTGCCAGCAGCTCCCCCATGATCGGTGAAAAACTGTTTTTT,CASSSPMIGEKLFF
TRBD1,TRBJ1-6,-,TRBV4-1,TGCGCCAGCAGCCAAGATCCAGGACAGGGGGCCCGTTCACCCCTCCACTTT,CASSQDPGQGARSPLHF
TRBD2,TRBJ2-7,-,TRBV25-1,TGTGCCAGCAGCGTAGCGGGAGGAGACGAGCAGTACTTC,CASSVAGGDEQYF
TRBD1,TRBJ1-1,-,TRBV13,TGTGCCAGCAGCGGACAGGGCGGCTCTTCTGAAGCTTTCTTT,CASSGQGGSSEAFF
-,TRBJ2-3,-,TRBV5-1,TGCGCCAGCAGCTTCCAGGGTTTCTCAAGCACAGATACGCAGTATTTT,CASSFQGFSSTDTQYF
TRBD1,TRBJ2-7,-,TRBV27,TGTGCCAGCAGTGCGCACACCGGGACAGGATTATACGAGCAGTACTTC,CASSAHTGTGLYEQYF
-,TRBJ1-1,-,TRBV6-5,TGTGCCAGCAGTTATCAGGGGAGGGGCACTGAAGCTTTCTTT,CASSYQGRGTEAFF
-,TRBJ2-5,-,TRBV5-4,TGTGCCAGCAGCTTGGTCCGTGAAGAGACCCAGTACTTC,CASSLVREETQYF
TRBD2,TRBJ2-7,-,TRBV7-9,TGTGCCAGCAGCTTAGGTACTAGCGGGGGGATTTCCTACGAGCAGTACTTC,CASSLGTSGGISYEQYF
TRBD1,TRBJ2-6,-,TRBV11-2,TGTGCCGTAAGCAGGGGGATAATCTTCGGGGCCAACGTCCTGACTTTC,CAVSRGIIFGANVLTF
TRBD2,TRBJ2-3,-,TRBV13,TGTGCCAGCAGCTTTGTCCCCGGACTAGCGGGGGGCGGGATTTCAGATACGCAGTATTTT,CASSFVPGLAGGGISDTQYF
TRBD2,TRBJ2-1,-,TRBV4-3,TGCGCCAGCAGCCAAGGGACTAGCGGGGGCCAGTCCTACAATGAGCAGTTCTTC,CASSQGTSGGQSYNEQFF
-,TRBJ2-3,-,TRBV7-2,TGTGCCAGCAGCTCTCTGGGCCCCTCAGATACGCAGTATTTT,CASSSLGPSDTQYF
-,TRBJ1-1,-,TRBV7-8,TGTGCCAGCAGCTTAGTTGCAGGAAACTCTGAAGCTTTCTTT,CASSLVAGNSEAFF
-,TRBJ1-2,-,TRBV11-2,TGTGCCAGCAGCTTAACCCCGACAGGCTATGGCTACACCTTC,CASSLTPTGYGYTF
TRBD1,TRBJ2-7,-,TRBV11-3,TGTGCCAGCAGCCTTCGGGACAGCTACGAGCAGTACTTC,CASSLRDSYEQYF
TRBD2,TRBJ2-3,-,TRBV10-3,TGTGCCATCAGTACCGGGACTAGCGGCACAGATACGCAGTATTTT,CAISTGTSGTDTQYF
TRBD1,TRBJ1-2,-,TRBV29-1,TGCAGCGCAGGGACAGATAATGGCTACACCTTC,CSAGTDNGYTF
TRBD1,TRBJ2-7,-,TRBV4-1,TGCGCCAGCAGACTCGGGACAGGGGGCATTTACGAGCAGTACTTC,CASRLGTGGIYEQYF
TRBD1,TRBJ1-1,-,TRBV4-1,TGCGCCAGCAGCCAAGGACAGGGTCTGACTGAAGCTTTCTTT,CASSQGQGLTEAFF
-,TRBJ2-2,-,TRBV9,TGTGCCAGCAGCGTAGTGACAGGAGGTGGCGGGGAGCTGTTTTTT,CASSVVTGGGGELFF
-,TRBJ2-3,-,TRBV2,TGTGCCAGCAGTGAATATGGCACACGCGGAGATACGCAGTATTTT,CASSEYGTRGDTQYF
TRBD1,TRBJ1-1,-,TRBV10-3,TGTGCCATCAGCAAAGGACAGGAGCAAGGAGCTTTCTTT,CAISKGQEQGAFF
TRBD1,TRBJ2-7,-,TRBV11-2,TGTGCCAGCAGCTTAGCCGTGACAGGGGTATCCTACGAGCAGTACTTC,CASSLAVTGVSYEQYF
TRBD2,TRBJ2-1,few,TRBV4-2,TGTGCCAGCAGCCAGGGCCTAGCGGACTACAATGAGCAGTTCTTC,CASSQGLADYNEQFF
-,TRBJ1-4,-,TRBV12-1,TGTGCCAGCAGCTTTTCCCCTGGGGGACATACCGAATTGGGTGAAAAACTGTTTTTT,CASSFSPGGHTELGEKLFF
-,TRBJ2-3,-,TRBV30,TGTGCCTGGAACTCTAGAGGCGCAGATACGCAGTATTTT,CAWNSRGADTQYF
-,TRBJ2-1,-,TRBV4-2,TGTGCCAGCAGCCCCCGGGGGGAGGGGGGAAACAATGAGCAGTTCTTC,CASSPRGEGGNNEQFF
TRBD2,TRBJ2-1,-,TRBV28,TGTGCCAGCAGACCGTCTAGCGGGGGCTGGGTCAATGAGCAGTTCTTC,CASRPSSGGWVNEQFF